The rows below give T cell receptor beta chains drawn from one sample of a study of identical twins. TCRdb ran MiXCR on the 5' RACE reads and lists one entry per CDR3 protein. The profile shows under 350,000 distinct CDR3 sequences, just under 9.5% of them singletons. Another study also made use of these data, one on yellow fever vaccine responses in identical twins.

Sequencing was carried out using CD8+ T cells sorted from blood. All receptors derive from a woman aged 18 to 35 in good health. CDR3s include the opening cysteine and the closing phenylalanine or tryptophan. A D gene is named only where the DNA matches it firmly. A row's size may be missing; if present it is once, few, many or a size class.

TRBJ2-7	-	TRBV27	-	CASSFSRAGDEQYF	TGTGCCAGCAGTTTTTCAAGGGCTGGGGACGAGCAGTACTTC
TRBJ2-1	-	TRBV10-3	TRBD1	CAISTGTGSYNEQFF	TGTGCCATCAGTACCGGGACAGGGTCCTACAATGAGCAGTTCTTC
TRBJ2-5	few	TRBV20-1	TRBD2	CSASPSGEEETQYF	TGCAGTGCTTCTCCTAGCGGGGAAGAAGAGACCCAGTACTTC
TRBJ2-7	many	TRBV7-9	-	CASSEGGGLYEQYF	TGTGCCAGCAGCGAGGGGGGGGGACTCTACGAGCAGTACTTC
TRBJ2-7	many	TRBV6-2/TRBV6-3	-	CASSYSNRETYEQYF	TGTGCCAGCAGTTACTCGAACAGGGAGACCTACGAGCAGTACTTC
TRBJ2-2	few	TRBV24-1	TRBD1	CATSDSDRVAYTGELFF	TGTGCCACCAGTGATTCAGACAGGGTTGCGTACACCGGGGAGCTGTTTTTT
TRBJ2-6	-	TRBV7-3	TRBD1	CACCLGTEHTRANVLTF	TGTGCCTGCTGTTTAGGGACAGAGCATACACGGGCCAACGTCCTGACTTTC
TRBJ1-5	many	TRBV7-8	-	CASSLAVLAINQPQHF	TGTGCCAGCAGCTTAGCGGTTCTTGCAATAAATCAGCCCCAGCATTTT
TRBJ2-5	-	TRBV10-3	TRBD1	CAISEEQGAVETQYF	TGTGCCATCAGTGAAGAACAGGGGGCGGTGGAGACCCAGTACTTC
TRBJ2-1	few	TRBV10-3	TRBD2	CAISAWLAGLYNEQFF	TGTGCCATCAGTGCTTGGCTAGCGGGACTTTACAATGAGCAGTTCTTC
TRBJ2-5	few	TRBV6-5	TRBD2	CASSRRGVETQYF	TGTGCCAGCAGCCGACGGGGGGTAGAGACCCAGTACTTC
TRBJ2-1	few	TRBV29-1	TRBD1	CSGGQGPYNEQFF	TGCAGCGGTGGACAGGGCCCCTACAATGAGCAGTTCTTC
TRBJ2-6	-	TRBV7-9	-	CASSFGFGPAGANVLTF	TGTGCCAGCAGCTTCGGTTTTGGTCCAGCCGGGGCCAACGTCCTGACTTTC
TRBJ2-7	many	TRBV7-9	-	CASSLEGAEQYF	TGTGCCAGCAGCTTAGAAGGGGCCGAGCAGTACTTC
TRBJ2-1	many	TRBV15	-	CATSRDGTPAGNEQFF	TGTGCCACCAGCAGAGACGGGACTCCTGCCGGTAATGAGCAGTTCTTC
TRBJ2-6	few	TRBV29-1	-	CSVNSGANVLTF	TGCAGCGTTAACTCTGGGGCCAACGTCCTGACTTTC
TRBJ2-1	few	TRBV11-3	TRBD2	CASSSRLAGSYNEQFF	TGTGCCAGCAGCTCCAGACTAGCGGGGTCCTACAATGAGCAGTTCTTC
TRBJ2-2	few	TRBV7-9	TRBD2	CASSSLAGGPNTGELFF	TGTGCCAGCAGCTCCCTAGCGGGGGGGCCGAACACCGGGGAGCTGTTTTTT
TRBJ2-3	many	TRBV12-3/TRBV12-4	-	CASSGFSVFHTDTQYF	TGTGCCAGCAGCGGGTTTTCGGTTTTCCACACAGATACGCAGTATTTT
TRBJ2-3	-	TRBV9	-	CASRRERDTDTQYF	TGTGCCAGCAGAAGGGAAAGGGACACAGATACGCAGTATTTT
TRBJ2-1	-	TRBV27	-	CATVFYNEQFF	TGTGCCACCGTCTTCTACAATGAGCAGTTCTTC
TRBJ2-5	few	TRBV5-1	-	CASSFGEFGWETQYF	TGCGCCAGCAGCTTTGGAGAATTCGGATGGGAGACCCAATACTTC
TRBJ2-2	-	TRBV10-3	TRBD1	CAISATGGNIGELFF	TGTGCCATCAGTGCGACAGGGGGCAATATCGGGGAGCTGTTTTTT
TRBJ2-1	many	TRBV10-3	TRBD2	CANSGGDYNEQFF	TGTGCCAATAGCGGGGGTGATTACAATGAGCAGTTCTTC
TRBJ1-2	many	TRBV6-1	-	CASSDGPVTIYGYTF	TGTGCCAGCAGTGACGGCCCAGTAACCATCTATGGCTACACCTTC
TRBJ2-6	many	TRBV12-3/TRBV12-4	-	CASSPTGLSGANVLTF	TGTGCCAGCAGTCCAACAGGGCTGTCTGGGGCCAACGTCCTGACTTTC